This T cell receptor beta chain is from a study of human T cells and chemical hapten exposure. Study overall: Slight differences in pooled library volume were the main source of varying TCR yields across samples.

The CDR3 has 12 amino acids. Germline lookup yields CDR1 SGHTA and CDR2 FQGNSA. The V end was cut by 1 base, the J end by 4 bases, with 4 bases between. This clonotype appeared many times. Its cognate antigen is unknown. Time point of the sample: pre-sensitization, week 0. Noted treatment: therapeutic diphenylcyclopropenone sensitization with weekly scalp DPC. The study's findings and limits: The formation of large CDR3 similarity clusters by expanded TCRs significantly exceeded that of controls.

Unique molecular identifiers were affixed to discrete cDNA molecules within the library. TCRdb reprocessed the RACE reads with MiXCR, giving one entry per CDR3 protein. The sample records 300,000 to 450,000 distinct CDR3 sequences, approximately 5% being singletons. The chain employs TRBV7-2 and TRBJ2-5; D is uncertain. The clonotype originates from a woman younger than 35 with alopecia areata. Some clones in this sample may be carry-over from other donors' samples. This material consisted of whole blood, taken in connection with sensitization to the hapten diphenylcyclopropenone (DPC). CDR3 in amino acids: CASSLGRETQYF. CDR3 coding DNA: TGTGCCAGCAGCTTAGGTCGAGAGACCCAGTACTTC.